This is a list of T cell receptor beta chains from one sample in a study of CD8 T cells in ankylosing spondylitis. TCRdb called the 5' RACE reads again in MiXCR, with one record for every CDR3 protein. Altogether approximately 540,000 distinct CDR3 sequences are present, approximately 11% being singletons, with the ten largest covering nearly 7%. Sample: blood, either unsorted or a sorted T cell fraction (not recorded which). These receptors all stem from a male donor with ankylosing spondylitis. Each CDR3 is given with its conserved first and last residue. D genes are given only for firm matches. Size tells how often a clone was seen (once, few, many) or the class of an expanded clone, and some rows leave it out.

D | size | J | length | V | CDR3 | DNA
. | . | TRBJ2-3 | 12 | TRBV29-1 | CSVNDWADTQYF | TGCAGCGTCAACGACTGGGCAGATACGCAGTATTTT
. | many | TRBJ1-6 | 13 | TRBV12-3/TRBV12-4 | CATNRVGNSPLHF | TGTGCCACCAACAGGGTTGGAAATTCACCCCTCCACTTT
TRBD1 | few | TRBJ1-1 | 13 | TRBV24-1 | CATRSGQGWKTFF | TGTGCCACCAGGTCGGGACAGGGATGGAAGACTTTCTTT
. | few | TRBJ1-2 | 15 | TRBV15 | CATSRDSDSPIGYTF | TGTGCCACCAGCAGAGATTCGGATTCCCCTATCGGCTACACCTTC
. | . | TRBJ2-2 | 14 | TRBV14 | CASSQGRTTGELFF | TGTGCCAGCAGCCAGGGTAGGACCACCGGGGAGCTGTTTTTT
. | . | TRBJ2-3 | 16 | TRBV19 | CASSISGSWGTDTQYF | TGTGCCAGTAGTATTTCCGGGAGCTGGGGCACAGATACGCAGTATTTT
. | . | TRBJ2-3 | 11 | TRBV2 | CTSRSVDTQYF | TGTACCAGCAGGAGTGTGGATACGCAGTATTTT
. | . | TRBJ1-2 | 17 | TRBV7-8 | CASSLVTGRNILYGYTF | TGTGCCAGCAGCTTAGTAACCGGACGGAACATCCTCTATGGCTACACCTTC
. | . | TRBJ2-1 | 14 | TRBV12-3/TRBV12-4 | CASSLEGIYNEQFF | TGTGCCAGCAGTTTAGAGGGGATCTACAATGAGCAGTTCTTC
. | many | TRBJ2-4 | 14 | TRBV15 | CATSRDLTGNIQYF | TGTGCCACCAGCAGAGATCTCACCGGGAACATTCAGTACTTC
TRBD1 | . | TRBJ2-2 | 16 | TRBV14 | CASSQYGTANTGELFF | TGTGCCAGCAGCCAGTACGGGACAGCAAACACCGGGGAGCTGTTTTTT
. | . | TRBJ2-6 | 16 | TRBV14 | CASSPMTSSGANVLTF | TGTGCCAGCAGCCCCATGACCAGCTCTGGGGCCAACGTCCTGACTTTC
. | few | TRBJ1-1 | 13 | TRBV29-1 | CSVERAPGAEAFF | TGCAGCGTTGAAAGGGCCCCAGGGGCTGAAGCTTTCTTT
. | few | TRBJ2-1 | 17 | TRBV3-1 | CASSQDYLGGFDNEQFF | TGTGCCAGCAGCCAAGATTATCTTGGAGGTTTCGACAATGAGCAGTTCTTC
. | few | TRBJ2-2 | 13 | TRBV5-1 | CASSLTDDGELFF | TGCGCCAGCAGCTTAACGGACGACGGGGAGCTGTTTTTT
. | few | TRBJ2-1 | 14 | TRBV6-1 | CASSRLGIHNEQFF | TGTGCCAGCAGTCGACTGGGGATCCACAATGAGCAGTTCTTC
TRBD1 | . | TRBJ1-5 | 14 | TRBV7-2 | CASSPDRDVVPQHF | TGTGCCAGCAGCCCGGACAGGGACGTCGTGCCCCAGCATTTT
TRBD2 | . | TRBJ2-3 | 17 | TRBV20-1 | CSASGLAGGTGTDTQYF | TGCAGTGCTTCGGGACTAGCGGGGGGAACCGGCACAGATACGCAGTATTTT
. | . | TRBJ2-3 | 15 | TRBV10-1 | CASSESGDGTDTQYF | TGCGCCAGCAGTGAGTCGGGAGACGGCACAGATACGCAGTATTTT
. | . | TRBJ2-2 | 14 | TRBV24-1 | CATSGYRYTGELFF | TGTGCCACCAGTGGGTACCGATACACCGGGGAGCTGTTTTTT
. | . | TRBJ2-3 | 16 | TRBV7-8 | CASILVGQLSTDTQYF | TGTGCCAGCATCCTGGTAGGACAATTGAGCACAGATACGCAGTATTTT
. | few | TRBJ1-5 | 13 | TRBV20-1 | CSASPQGNQPQHF | TGCAGTGCTAGTCCCCAGGGCAATCAGCCCCAGCATTTT
TRBD1 | few | TRBJ2-1 | 16 | TRBV14 | CASSRSGTGERSEQFF | TGTGCCAGCAGCCGATCCGGGACAGGGGAAAGGAGTGAGCAGTTCTTC
TRBD2 | many | TRBJ2-1 | 15 | TRBV3-1 | CASSQDPTSGNEQFF | TGTGCCAGCAGCCAAGACCCGACTAGCGGCAATGAGCAGTTCTTC
. | many | TRBJ2-7 | 14 | TRBV7-2 | CASSPRAGYYEQYF | TGTGCCAGCAGCCCCCGGGCAGGGTATTACGAGCAGTACTTC
. | many | TRBJ1-5 | 12 | TRBV24-1 | CATSESNQPQHF | TGTGCCACCAGTGAGAGCAATCAGCCCCAGCATTTT
TRBD2 | many | TRBJ2-2 | 15 | TRBV12-3/TRBV12-4 | CASKRLAVNTGELFF | TGTGCCAGCAAACGACTAGCGGTGAACACCGGGGAGCTGTTTTTT
TRBD2 | many | TRBJ2-7 | 16 | TRBV3-1 | CASSQDALAGLYEQYF | TGTGCCAGCAGCCAAGATGCGCTAGCGGGACTTTACGAGCAGTACTTC
TRBD1 | many | TRBJ2-1 | 15 | TRBV12-3/TRBV12-4 | CASSPTGQGYNEQFF | TGTGCCAGCAGTCCGACGGGACAGGGCTACAATGAGCAGTTCTTC
. | . | TRBJ2-2 | 17 | TRBV5-1 | CASSLGDQTLNTGELFF | TGCGCCAGCAGCTTGGGGGACCAAACCTTAAACACCGGGGAGCTGTTTTTT
TRBD2 | . | TRBJ2-1 | 16 | TRBV20-1 | CSARELGRTYHNEQFF | TGCAGTGCTAGAGAGCTCGGGAGGACCTACCACAATGAGCAGTTCTTC
TRBD1 | few | TRBJ2-1 | 16 | TRBV10-3 | CAISFSETGDVNEQFF | TGTGCCATCAGTTTTTCCGAGACAGGGGATGTCAATGAGCAGTTCTTC
TRBD1 | . | TRBJ2-7 | 14 | TRBV18 | CASSNRDRELEQYF | TGTGCCAGCTCAAACCGGGACAGGGAGCTCGAGCAGTACTTC
. | . | TRBJ2-5 | 15 | TRBV11-2 | CASTSFQGFAETQYF | TGTGCCAGCACATCCTTTCAGGGTTTCGCAGAGACCCAGTACTTC
. | . | TRBJ2-7 | 14 | TRBV27 | CASRIKAEFGEQYF | TGTGCCAGCAGGATTAAAGCGGAATTCGGCGAGCAGTACTTC
TRBD1 | few | TRBJ2-3 | 15 | TRBV3-1 | CASSLTGDGTDTQYF | TGTGCCAGCAGCCTGACAGGGGATGGGACAGATACGCAGTATTTT
. | few | TRBJ2-6 | 17 | TRBV12-3/TRBV12-4 | CASSPTDGTSGANVLTF | TGTGCCAGCAGTCCCACCGACGGTACCTCTGGGGCCAACGTCCTGACTTTC
TRBD1 | few | TRBJ2-2 | 15 | TRBV10-3 | CAISDTGGFAGELFF | TGTGCCATCAGTGACACAGGGGGCTTTGCCGGGGAGCTGTTTTTT
. | . | TRBJ2-1 | 12 | TRBV10-2 | CASSLQGIEQFF | TGCGCCAGCAGTCTACAGGGTATTGAGCAGTTCTTC
. | few | TRBJ2-3 | 14 | TRBV29-1 | CSGSDYRGTDTQYF | TGCAGCGGGAGTGACTACCGCGGCACAGATACGCAGTATTTT
. | few | TRBJ2-3 | 15 | TRBV20-1 | CSAPQGRTLLHTQYF | TGCAGTGCCCCCCAGGGGAGGACCCTTCTCCATACGCAGTATTTT
TRBD1 | many | TRBJ1-2 | 16 | TRBV12-3/TRBV12-4 | CASSLRTGVGSYGYTF | TGTGCCAGCAGTCTAAGGACAGGGGTGGGATCCTATGGCTACACCTTC
. | few | TRBJ2-1 | 16 | TRBV7-9 | CASSRGWAVTGNEQFF | TGTGCCAGCAGCCGGGGGTGGGCGGTCACAGGCAATGAGCAGTTCTTC
. | few | TRBJ2-3 | 13 | TRBV7-9 | CASSTSLPDTQYF | TGTGCCAGCAGCACGAGCCTCCCAGATACGCAGTATTTT
. | . | TRBJ1-2 | 13 | TRBV27 | CASSSLRENGYTF | TGTGCCAGCAGTTCCCTTAGGGAGAACGGCTACACCTTC
. | few | TRBJ1-3 | 13 | TRBV2 | CASKRSSGNTIYF | TGTGCCAGCAAACGTAGCTCTGGAAACACCATATATTTT
TRBD2 | many | TRBJ2-1 | 18 | TRBV5-6 | CASSYPRTSGRARNEQFF | TGTGCCAGCAGCTATCCCCGGACTAGCGGGAGGGCCAGGAATGAGCAGTTCTTC
TRBD2 | few | TRBJ2-3 | 20 | TRBV11-2 | CASSLVGGTRWRPSTDTQYF | TGTGCCAGCAGCTTAGTGGGGGGGACGCGCTGGAGACCTAGCACAGATACGCAGTATTTT
. | . | TRBJ2-1 | 13 | TRBV20-1 | CSASWNRNNEQFF | TGCAGTGCTAGCTGGAACAGAAACAATGAGCAGTTCTTC
TRBD1 | many | TRBJ2-1 | 16 | TRBV5-4 | CASSSTGTGAYNEQFF | TGTGCCAGCAGCTCAACCGGGACAGGGGCCTACAATGAGCAGTTCTTC
. | few | TRBJ1-4 | 13 | TRBV20-1 | CSARGAGDEKLFF | TGCAGTGCTAGAGGGGCGGGGGATGAAAAACTGTTTTTT